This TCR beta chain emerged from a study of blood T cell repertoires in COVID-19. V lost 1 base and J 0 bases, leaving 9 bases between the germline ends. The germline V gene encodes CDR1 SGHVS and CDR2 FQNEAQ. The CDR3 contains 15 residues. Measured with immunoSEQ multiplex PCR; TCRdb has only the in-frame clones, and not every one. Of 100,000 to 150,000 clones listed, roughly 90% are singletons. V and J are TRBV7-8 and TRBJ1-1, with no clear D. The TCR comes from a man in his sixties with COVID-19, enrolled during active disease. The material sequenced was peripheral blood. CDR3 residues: CASSLGGLMNTEAFF. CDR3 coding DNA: TGTGCCAGCAGCTTAGGAGGGCTGATGAACACTGAAGCTTTCTTT.